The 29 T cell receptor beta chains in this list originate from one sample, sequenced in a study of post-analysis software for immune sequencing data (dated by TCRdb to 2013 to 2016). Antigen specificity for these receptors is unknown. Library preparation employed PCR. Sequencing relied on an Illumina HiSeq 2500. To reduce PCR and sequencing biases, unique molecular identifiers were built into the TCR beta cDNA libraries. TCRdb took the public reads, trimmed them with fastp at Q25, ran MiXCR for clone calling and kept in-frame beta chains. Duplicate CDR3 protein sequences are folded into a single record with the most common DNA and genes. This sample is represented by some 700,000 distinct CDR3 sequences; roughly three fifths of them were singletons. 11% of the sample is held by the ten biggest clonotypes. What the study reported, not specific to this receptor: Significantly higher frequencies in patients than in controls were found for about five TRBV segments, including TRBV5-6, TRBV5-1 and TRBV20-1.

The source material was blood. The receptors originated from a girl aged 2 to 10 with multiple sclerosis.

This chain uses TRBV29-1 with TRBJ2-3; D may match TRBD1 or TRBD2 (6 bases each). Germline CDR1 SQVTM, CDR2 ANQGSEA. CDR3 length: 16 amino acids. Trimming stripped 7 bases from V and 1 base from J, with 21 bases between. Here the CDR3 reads CSARRGIGGGTDTQYF. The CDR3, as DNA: TGCAGCGCCCGTAGGGGGATTGGCGGGGGCACAGATACGCAGTATTTT.

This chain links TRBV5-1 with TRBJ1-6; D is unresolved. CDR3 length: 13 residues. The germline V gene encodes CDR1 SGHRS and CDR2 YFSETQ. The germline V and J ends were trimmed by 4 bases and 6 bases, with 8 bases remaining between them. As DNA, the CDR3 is TGCGCCAGCAGCATCAATTTTAATTCACCCCTCCACTTT. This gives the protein CASSINFNSPLHF.

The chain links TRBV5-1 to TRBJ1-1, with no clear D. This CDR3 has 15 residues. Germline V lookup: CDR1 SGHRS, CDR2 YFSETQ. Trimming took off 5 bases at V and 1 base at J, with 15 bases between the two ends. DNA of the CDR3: TGCGCCAGCAGTCGGGAGGCAGGATCGAACACTGAAGCTTTCTTT. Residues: CASSREAGSNTEAFF.

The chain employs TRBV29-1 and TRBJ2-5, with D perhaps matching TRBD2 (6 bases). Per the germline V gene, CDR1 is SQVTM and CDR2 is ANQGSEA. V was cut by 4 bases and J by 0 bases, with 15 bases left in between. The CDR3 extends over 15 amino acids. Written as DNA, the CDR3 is TGCAGCGTTGGCCACGAACTAGCTTACCAAGAGACCCAGTACTTC. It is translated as CSVGHELAYQETQYF.

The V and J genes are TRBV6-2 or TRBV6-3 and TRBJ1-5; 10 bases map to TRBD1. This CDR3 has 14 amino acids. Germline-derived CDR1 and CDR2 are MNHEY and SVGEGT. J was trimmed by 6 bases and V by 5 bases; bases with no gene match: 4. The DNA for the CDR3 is TGTGCCAGCAGTGCGGGACAGGGGTGTCAGCCCCAGCATTTT. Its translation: CASSAGQGCQPQHF.

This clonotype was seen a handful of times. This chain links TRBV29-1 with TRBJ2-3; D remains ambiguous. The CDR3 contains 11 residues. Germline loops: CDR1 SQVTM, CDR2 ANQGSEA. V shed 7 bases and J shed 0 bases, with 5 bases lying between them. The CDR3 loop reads CSGTSTDTQYF. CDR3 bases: TGCAGCGGTACTAGCACAGATACGCAGTATTTT.

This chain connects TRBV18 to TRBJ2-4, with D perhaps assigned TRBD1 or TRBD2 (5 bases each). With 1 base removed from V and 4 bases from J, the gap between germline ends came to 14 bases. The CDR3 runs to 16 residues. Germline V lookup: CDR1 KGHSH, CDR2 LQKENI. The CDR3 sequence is CASSPLDVGGKNIQYF. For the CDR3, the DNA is TGTGCCAGCTCACCACTGGACGTTGGGGGTAAAAACATTCAGTACTTC.

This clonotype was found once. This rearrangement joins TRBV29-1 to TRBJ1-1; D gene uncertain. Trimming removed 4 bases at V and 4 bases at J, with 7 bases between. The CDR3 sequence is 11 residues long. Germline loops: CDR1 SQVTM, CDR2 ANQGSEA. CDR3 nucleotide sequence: TGCAGCGTTGGAGCCCCCACTGAAGCTTTCTTT. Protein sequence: CSVGAPTEAFF.

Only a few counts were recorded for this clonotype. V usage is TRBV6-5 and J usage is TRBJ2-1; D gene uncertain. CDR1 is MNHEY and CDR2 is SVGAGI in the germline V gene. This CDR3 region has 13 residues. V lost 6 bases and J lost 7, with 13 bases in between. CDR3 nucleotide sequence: TGTGCCAGCAGGGTCAACAGAGAGAATGAGCAGTTCTTC. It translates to CASRVNRENEQFF.

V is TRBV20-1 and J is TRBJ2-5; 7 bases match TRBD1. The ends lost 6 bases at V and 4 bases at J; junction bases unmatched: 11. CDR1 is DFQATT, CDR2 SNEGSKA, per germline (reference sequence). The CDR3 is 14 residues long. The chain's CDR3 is CSASAGAGGETQYF. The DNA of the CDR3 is TGCAGTGCCAGTGCGGGTGCAGGGGGAGAGACCCAGTACTTC.

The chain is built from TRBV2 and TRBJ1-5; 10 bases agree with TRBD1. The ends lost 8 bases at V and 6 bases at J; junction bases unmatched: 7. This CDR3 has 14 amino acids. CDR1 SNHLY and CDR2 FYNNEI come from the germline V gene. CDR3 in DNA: TGTGCCAGCGCGCGGACAGGGGGTGGTCAGCCCCAGCATTTT. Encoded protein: CASARTGGGQPQHF.

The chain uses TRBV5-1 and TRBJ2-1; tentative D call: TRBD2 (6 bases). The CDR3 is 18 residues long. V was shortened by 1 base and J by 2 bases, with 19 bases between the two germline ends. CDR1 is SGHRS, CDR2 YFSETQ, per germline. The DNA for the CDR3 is TGCGCCAGCAGCTTGCAATTTGGTGCGGGGTCCACCTACAATGAGCAGTTCTTC. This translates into CASSLQFGAGSTYNEQFF.

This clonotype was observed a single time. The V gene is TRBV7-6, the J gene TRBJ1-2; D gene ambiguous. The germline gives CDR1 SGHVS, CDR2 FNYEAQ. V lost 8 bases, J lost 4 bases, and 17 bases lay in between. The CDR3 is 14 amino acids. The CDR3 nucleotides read TGTGCCAGCTCCCCCGGGCCGGGAGTCTATGGCTACACCTTC. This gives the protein CASSPGPGVYGYTF.

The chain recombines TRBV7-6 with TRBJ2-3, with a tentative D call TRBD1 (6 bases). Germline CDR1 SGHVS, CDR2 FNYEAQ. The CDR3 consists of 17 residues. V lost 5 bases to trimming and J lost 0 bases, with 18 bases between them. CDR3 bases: TGTGCCAGCAGCCCAAAACAGGGAAGGTGGAGCACAGATACGCAGTATTTT. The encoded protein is CASSPKQGRWSTDTQYF.

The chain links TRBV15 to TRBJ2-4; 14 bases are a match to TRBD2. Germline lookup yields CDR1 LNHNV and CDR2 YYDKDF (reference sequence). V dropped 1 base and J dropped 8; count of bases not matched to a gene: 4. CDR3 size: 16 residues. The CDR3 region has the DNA TGTGCCACCAGCAGAGGAGGGACTAGCGGGAGACACATTCAGTACTTC. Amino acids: CATSRGGTSGRHIQYF.

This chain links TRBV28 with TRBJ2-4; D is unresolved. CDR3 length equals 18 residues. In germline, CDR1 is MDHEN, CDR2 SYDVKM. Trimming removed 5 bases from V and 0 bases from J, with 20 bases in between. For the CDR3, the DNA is TGTGCCAGCAGTCCTTTGAGGAGCAGCTTAATAGCCAAAAACATTCAGTACTTC. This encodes CASSPLRSSLIAKNIQYF.

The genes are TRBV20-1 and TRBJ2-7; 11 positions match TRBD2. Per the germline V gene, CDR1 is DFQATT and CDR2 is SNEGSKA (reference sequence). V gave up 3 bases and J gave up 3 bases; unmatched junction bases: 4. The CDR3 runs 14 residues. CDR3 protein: CSASPSGRNYEQYF. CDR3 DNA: TGCAGTGCTAGCCCTAGCGGGAGGAACTACGAGCAGTACTTC.

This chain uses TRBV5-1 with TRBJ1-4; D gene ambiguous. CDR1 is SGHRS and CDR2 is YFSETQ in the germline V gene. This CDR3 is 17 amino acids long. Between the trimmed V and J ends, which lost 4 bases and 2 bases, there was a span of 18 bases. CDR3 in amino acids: CASSPAGGPGTNEKLFF. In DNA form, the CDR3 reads TGCGCCAGCAGCCCCGCGGGTGGGCCCGGGACTAATGAAAAACTGTTTTTT.

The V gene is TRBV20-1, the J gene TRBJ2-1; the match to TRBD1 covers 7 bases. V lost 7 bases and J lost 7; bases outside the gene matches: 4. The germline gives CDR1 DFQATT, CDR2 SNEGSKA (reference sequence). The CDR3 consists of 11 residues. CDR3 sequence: CSGPQGNEQFF. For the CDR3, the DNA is TGCAGTGGACCACAGGGGAATGAGCAGTTCTTC.

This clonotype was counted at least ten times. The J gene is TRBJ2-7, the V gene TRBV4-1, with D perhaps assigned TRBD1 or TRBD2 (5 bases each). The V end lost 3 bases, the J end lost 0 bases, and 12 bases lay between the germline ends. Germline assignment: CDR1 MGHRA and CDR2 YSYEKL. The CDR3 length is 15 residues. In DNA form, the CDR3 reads TGCGCCAGCAGCCACCTGACAGCGGTCTCCTACGAGCAGTACTTC. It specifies CASSHLTAVSYEQYF.

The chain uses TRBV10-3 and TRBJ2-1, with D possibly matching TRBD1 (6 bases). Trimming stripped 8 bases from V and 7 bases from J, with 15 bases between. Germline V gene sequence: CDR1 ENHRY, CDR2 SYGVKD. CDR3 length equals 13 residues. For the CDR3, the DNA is TGTGCCATCCATGACAGGCTTCGAAATGAGCAGTTCTTC. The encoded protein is CAIHDRLRNEQFF.

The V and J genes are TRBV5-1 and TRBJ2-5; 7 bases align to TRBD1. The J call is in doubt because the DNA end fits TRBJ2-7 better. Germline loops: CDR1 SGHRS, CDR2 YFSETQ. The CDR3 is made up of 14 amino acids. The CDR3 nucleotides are TGCGCCAGCAGACCCCCGACAGGGCAGAACGAGCAGTACTTC. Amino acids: CASRPPTGQNEQYF.

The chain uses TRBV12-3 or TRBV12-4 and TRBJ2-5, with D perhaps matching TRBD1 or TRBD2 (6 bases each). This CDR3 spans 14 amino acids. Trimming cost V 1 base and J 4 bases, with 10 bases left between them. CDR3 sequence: CASSLEGGVETQYF. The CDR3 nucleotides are TGTGCCAGCAGTTTAGAGGGGGGCGTAGAGACCCAGTACTTC.

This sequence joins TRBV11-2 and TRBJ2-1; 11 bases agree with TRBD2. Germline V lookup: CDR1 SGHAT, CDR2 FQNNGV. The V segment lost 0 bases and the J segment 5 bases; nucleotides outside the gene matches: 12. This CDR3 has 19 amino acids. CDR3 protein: CASSLDGGSLAGVDNEQFF. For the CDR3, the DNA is TGTGCCAGCAGCTTAGATGGAGGGTCACTAGCGGGAGTCGACAATGAGCAGTTCTTC.

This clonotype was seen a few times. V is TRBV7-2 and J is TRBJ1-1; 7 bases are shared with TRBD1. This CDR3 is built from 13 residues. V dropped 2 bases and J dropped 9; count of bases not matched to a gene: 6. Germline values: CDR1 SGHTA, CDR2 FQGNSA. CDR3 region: CASSLLTGRKAFF. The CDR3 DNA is TGTGCCAGCAGCTTATTGACAGGGAGAAAAGCTTTCTTT.

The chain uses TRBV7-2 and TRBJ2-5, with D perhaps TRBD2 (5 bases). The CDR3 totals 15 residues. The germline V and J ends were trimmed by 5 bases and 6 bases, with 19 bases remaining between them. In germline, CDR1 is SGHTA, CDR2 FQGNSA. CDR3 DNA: TGTGCCAGCAGCCCTACTAGTCCAACCTCCAAGACCCAGTACTTC. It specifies CASSPTSPTSKTQYF.

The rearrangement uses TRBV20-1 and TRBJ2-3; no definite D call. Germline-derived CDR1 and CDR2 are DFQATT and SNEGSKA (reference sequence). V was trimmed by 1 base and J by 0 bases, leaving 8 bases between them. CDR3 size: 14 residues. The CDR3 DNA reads TGCAGTGCTAGAGGTCGAAGAAGCACAGATACGCAGTATTTT. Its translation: CSARGRRSTDTQYF.

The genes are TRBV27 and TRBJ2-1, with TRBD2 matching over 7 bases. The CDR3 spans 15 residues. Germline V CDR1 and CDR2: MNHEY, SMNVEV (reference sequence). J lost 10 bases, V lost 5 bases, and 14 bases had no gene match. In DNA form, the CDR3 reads TGTGCCAGCAGTATGACCGGGACTACGCCCGGCGAGCAGTTCTTC. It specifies CASSMTGTTPGEQFF.

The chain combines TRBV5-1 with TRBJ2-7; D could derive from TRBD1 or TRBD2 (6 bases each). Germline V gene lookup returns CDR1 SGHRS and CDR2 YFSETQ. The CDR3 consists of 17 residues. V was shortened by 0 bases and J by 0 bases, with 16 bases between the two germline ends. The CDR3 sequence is CASSLGGAAENSYEQYF. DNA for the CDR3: TGCGCCAGCAGCTTGGGGGGGGCAGCGGAAAACTCCTACGAGCAGTACTTC. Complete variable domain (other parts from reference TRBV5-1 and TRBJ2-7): KAGVTQTPRYLIKTRGQQVTLSCSPISGHRSVSWYQQTPGQGLQFLFEYFSETQRNKGNFPGRFSGRQFSNSRSEMNVSTLELGDSALYLCASSLGGAAENSYEQYFGPGTRLTVT.